Detailed here is one T cell receptor (beta chain). This clonotype was observed many times. The target of this receptor is not known. No clone much larger than this one lies a single base away; base qualities are absent. Receptor libraries were prepared by 5' RACE. The instrument given in TCRdb is NextSeq 500. In the TCR library protocol, unique molecular identifiers were attached to individual cDNA molecules to correct for PCR bias and sequencing error. Both TCR alpha and beta chains were sequenced, and tight co-correlation was observed between alpha and beta sequence abundances in each sample. The published analysis was carried out like this. Decombinator V4 was used to annotate TCR sequences for V gene, J gene and CDR3. Expanded TCRs were defined as changing significantly between any two time points under a Poisson model with p below 0.0001. Abundances of TCRs were expressed as counts per million after normalisation to the total number of TCRs sequenced in each sample. MAIT TCRs were defined by TRAV1-2 paired with TRAJ12, TRAJ20 or TRAJ33, and iNKT TCRs by TRAV10 paired with TRAJ18. A search of VDJdb, accessed on 1 November 2021, was run for TCRs annotated to CMV, EBV and SARS-CoV-2, with TCRs annotated for multiple antigens excluded. Through fastp at Q25 and MiXCR, TCRdb rebuilt clones from the public reads, retaining in-frame beta chains. Each CDR3 protein gets just one entry, which takes the most common genes and DNA from the rows behind it. TCRdb's processing, not the study's, gives the V and J calls here. Counted in this sample were 40,000 to 55,000 distinct CDR3 sequences; under 7.5% of them appeared once. 6.5% to 9.5% of the sample comes from the top ten.

A case-control design nested within a healthcare worker cohort in London, UK, was used, with weekly nasopharyngeal swab PCR tests and blood sampling performed. Healthcare workers were enrolled in the week of the UK lockdown, from 23 to 31 March 2020, and were followed every week for up to roughly 16 weeks. In the germline V gene, CDR1 corresponds to KGHDR and CDR2 to SFDVKD. The CDR3 contains 15 residues, cysteine and phenylalanine counted. CDR3 DNA is the only sequence kept; it has 45 bases, read in frame from the first base. Unmatched junction bases come to 6, with V trimmed by 4 bases and J by 8 bases. The data are from a study of early T cells in non-severe SARS-CoV-2 infection (dated by TCRdb to about 2021). As for the study more broadly: Because TCR sequencing relied on bulk RNA taken from unsorted whole blood, pairing of alpha and beta chains was not possible. What the study reported, not specific to this receptor: Matching against VDJdb was skewed toward anti-spike CD8 responses, likely underestimated virus-specific expansions, and missed private and CD4 specificities.

Sequenced: whole blood. This TCR was recovered from an adult who was a healthcare worker with PCR-confirmed SARS-CoV-2 infection or an uninfected control (not recorded which). The chain is made from TRBV24-1 and TRBJ1-4; TRBD1 aligns with 10 central bases. The DNA reads as follows: TGTGCCACCAGTGACGCCGGGACAGGGGACGAAAAACTGTTTTTT. Translation gives CATSDAGTGDEKLFF.